What follows are 3 T cell receptor beta chains derived from one specimen sequenced in a study of blood T cell repertoires in COVID-19. Produced via immunoSEQ multiplex PCR; TCRdb's table is partial and in-frame only. The data contain approximately 96,000 clones, around 90% of them singletons. The sample consisted of peripheral blood. The receptors were gathered from a human donor with COVID-19, enrolled during active disease. The donor label of this sample is uncertain.

J is TRBJ2-7 and V is TRBV7-9, with 7 nucleotides matching TRBD1. The CDR3 runs 14 residues. CDR1 and CDR2 from the germline V gene are SEHNR and FQNEAQ (reference sequence). Unmatched junction bases numbered 6, after V lost 1 base and J lost 6 bases. The CDR3 nucleotides read TGTGCCAGCAGCTTAGATGGGACAGTAGGCGAGCAGTACTTC. It translates to CASSLDGTVGEQYF.

The chain uses TRBV14 and TRBJ1-2; 9 bases fit TRBD1. In germline, CDR1 is SGHDN, CDR2 FVKESK. J was trimmed by 5 bases and V by 5 bases; bases with no gene match: 3. The CDR3 length is 13 residues. CDR3 DNA sequence: TGTGCCAGCAGCAGGGGGACAGGGTATGGCTACACCTTC. It yields the protein CASSRGTGYGYTF.

The chain couples TRBV5-1 to TRBJ2-1; tentative D call: TRBD2 (7 bases). CDR3 size: 16 residues. Trimming took off 5 bases at V and 2 bases at J, with 17 bases between the two ends. Germline loops: CDR1 SGHRS, CDR2 YFSETQ. The CDR3: CASRGGLLGPYNEQFF. The DNA of the CDR3 is TGCGCCAGCAGGGGGGGGCTCCTAGGCCCCTACAATGAGCAGTTCTTC.